This TCR beta chain is from a study of graft-versus-host responses after intestinal transplantation. Study-level information: Transplants were multivisceral, liver-intestinal, or isolated intestinal. Anti-thymocyte globulin induction preceded two to three years of tacrolimus and steroid maintenance in all recipients.

This clone came up a few times. The antigen is unknown. Sequencing was performed with immunoSEQ multiplex PCR; in TCRdb, only in-frame clones are kept and a portion is missing. The data contain 89,000 or so clones, around 84% of them singletons. Germline V gives CDR1 SNHLY, CDR2 FYNNEI. This CDR3 contains 13 residues. Deletions cut 3 bases from V and 2 bases from J, with 8 bases between. Whole-study findings and limits: Among recipient marrow samples, GvH clones were found; some appeared first in ileum or blood.

The TCR sequence derives from a human donor who received an intestinal transplant. The chain has TRBV2 and TRBJ2-7; D possibly corresponds to TRBD1 (5 bases). Sequencing used unstimulated CD4+ T cells sorted from spleen or lymph node cells, obtained before intestinal transplant. The CDR3 region has the DNA TGTGCCAGCAGTGACCAGGGCACCTACGAGCAGTACTTC. Protein: CASSDQGTYEQYF.